This TCR beta chain was retrieved from a study of cytomegalovirus exposure and HLA in healthy donors. Study outcomes and limitations: Analysis was performed later, and it showed HLA-associated TCR beta chains to be more clonally expanded than equally common others.

The PCR ran on 60 Vbeta and 13 Jbeta primers. This table comes from immunoSEQ multiplex PCR, and its TCRdb copy is limited to in-frame clones, with some not included. The table records about 98,000 clones, roughly 81% of them present only once. For this clone: Its antigen remains unidentified.

Germline assignment: CDR1 SGHVS and CDR2 FQNEAQ. The CDR3 loop spans 15 amino acids. Trimming removed 4 bases from V and 6 bases from J; junction bases left unmatched: 7. J is TRBJ2-2 and V is TRBV7-8, with TRBD1 identical over 8 bases. The sample was PBMCs. The receptor was derived from a man aged 35-49 years in good health and CMV-seronegative. The CDR3 DNA reads TGTGCCAGCAGCTCGGAGGCAGGGGGCTCCGGGGAGCTGTTTTTT. It translates to CASSSEAGGSGELFF.